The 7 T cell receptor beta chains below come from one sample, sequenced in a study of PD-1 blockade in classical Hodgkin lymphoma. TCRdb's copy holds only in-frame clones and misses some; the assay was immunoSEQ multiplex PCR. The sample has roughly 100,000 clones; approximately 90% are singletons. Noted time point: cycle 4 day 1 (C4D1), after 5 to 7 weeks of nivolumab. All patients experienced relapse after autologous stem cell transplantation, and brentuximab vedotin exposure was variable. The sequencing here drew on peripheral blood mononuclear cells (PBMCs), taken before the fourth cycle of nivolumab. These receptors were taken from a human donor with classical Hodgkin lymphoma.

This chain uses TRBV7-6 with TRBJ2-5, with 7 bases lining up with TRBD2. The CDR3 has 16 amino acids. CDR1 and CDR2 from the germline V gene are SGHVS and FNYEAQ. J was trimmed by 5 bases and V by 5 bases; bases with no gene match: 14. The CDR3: CASSPRLARSTETQYF. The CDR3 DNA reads TGTGCCAGCAGCCCCAGACTAGCTCGGTCCACGGAGACCCAGTACTTC.

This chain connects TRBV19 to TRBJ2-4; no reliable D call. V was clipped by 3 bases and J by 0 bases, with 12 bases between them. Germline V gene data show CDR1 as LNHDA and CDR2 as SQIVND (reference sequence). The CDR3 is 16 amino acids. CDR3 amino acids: CASSISGPLAKNIQYF. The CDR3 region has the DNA TGTGCCAGTAGTATCTCCGGGCCTCTAGCCAAAAACATTCAGTACTTC.

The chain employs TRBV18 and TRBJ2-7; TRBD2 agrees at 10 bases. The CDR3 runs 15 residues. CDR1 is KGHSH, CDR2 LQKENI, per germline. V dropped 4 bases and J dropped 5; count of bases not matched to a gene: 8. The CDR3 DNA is TGTGCCAGCTCACGTAGAGCGGGGGGGTGGCACGAGCAGTACTTC. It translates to CASSRRAGGWHEQYF.

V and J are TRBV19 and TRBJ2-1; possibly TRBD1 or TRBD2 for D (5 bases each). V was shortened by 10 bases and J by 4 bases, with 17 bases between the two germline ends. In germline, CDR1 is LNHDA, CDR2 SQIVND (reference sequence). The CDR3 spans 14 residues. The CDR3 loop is CATRRGYVYNEQFF. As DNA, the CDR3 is TGTGCCACGAGACGGGGCTACGTTTACAATGAGCAGTTCTTC.

DNA for the CDR3: TGTGCCAGCAGTGGAATGAACTACGAGCAGTACTTC. Its protein product is CASSGMNYEQYF. This chain uses TRBV2 with TRBJ2-7; D is uncertain. The length of the CDR3 is 12 residues. Germline CDR1 reads SNHLY; CDR2 reads FYNNEI. V was trimmed by 4 bases and J by 3 bases, leaving 7 bases between them.

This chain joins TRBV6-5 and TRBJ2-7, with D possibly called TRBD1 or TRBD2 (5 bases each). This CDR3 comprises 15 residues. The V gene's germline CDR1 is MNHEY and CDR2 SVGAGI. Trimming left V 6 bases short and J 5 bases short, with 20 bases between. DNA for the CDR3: TGTGCCAGCAGGTCTCCCCGGGACGGGGTGGACGAGCAGTACTTC. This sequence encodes CASRSPRDGVDEQYF.

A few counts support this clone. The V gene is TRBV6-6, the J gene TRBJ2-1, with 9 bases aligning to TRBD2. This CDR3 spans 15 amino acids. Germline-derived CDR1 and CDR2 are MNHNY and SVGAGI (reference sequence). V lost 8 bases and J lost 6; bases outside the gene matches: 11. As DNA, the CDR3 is TGTGCCAGCTCTTTTAGCGGGAGTCTGGGCAATGAGCAGTTCTTC. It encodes CASSFSGSLGNEQFF.